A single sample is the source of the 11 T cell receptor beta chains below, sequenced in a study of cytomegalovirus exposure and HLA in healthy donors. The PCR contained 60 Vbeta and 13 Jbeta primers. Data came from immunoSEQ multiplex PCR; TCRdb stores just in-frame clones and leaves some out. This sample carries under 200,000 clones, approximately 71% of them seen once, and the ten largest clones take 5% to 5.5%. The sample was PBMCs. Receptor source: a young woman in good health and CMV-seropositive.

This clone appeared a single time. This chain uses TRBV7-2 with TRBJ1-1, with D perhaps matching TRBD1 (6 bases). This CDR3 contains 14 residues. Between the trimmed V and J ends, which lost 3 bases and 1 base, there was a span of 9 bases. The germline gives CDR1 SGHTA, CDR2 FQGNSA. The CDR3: CASSFRGRNTEAFF. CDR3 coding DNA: TGTGCCAGCAGCTTCAGGGGAAGGAACACTGAAGCTTTCTTT.

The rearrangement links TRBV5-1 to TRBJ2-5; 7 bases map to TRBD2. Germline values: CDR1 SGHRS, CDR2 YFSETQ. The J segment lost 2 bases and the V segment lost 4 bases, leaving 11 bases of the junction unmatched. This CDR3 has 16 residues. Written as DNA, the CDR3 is TGCGCCAGCAGCCCCTTTACGGGGGGAAGACAAGAGACCCAGTACTTC. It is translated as CASSPFTGGRQETQYF.

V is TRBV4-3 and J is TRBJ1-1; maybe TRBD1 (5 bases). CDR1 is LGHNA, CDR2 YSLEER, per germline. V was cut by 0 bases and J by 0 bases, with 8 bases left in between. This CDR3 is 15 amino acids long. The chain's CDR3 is CASSQDGALNTEAFF. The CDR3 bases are TGCGCCAGCAGCCAAGATGGGGCCCTGAACACTGAAGCTTTCTTT.

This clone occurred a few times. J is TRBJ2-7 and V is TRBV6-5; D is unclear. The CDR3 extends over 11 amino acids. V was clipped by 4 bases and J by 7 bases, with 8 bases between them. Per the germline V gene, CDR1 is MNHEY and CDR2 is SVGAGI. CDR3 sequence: CASSSTWEQYF. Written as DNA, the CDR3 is TGTGCCAGCAGTTCCACTTGGGAGCAGTACTTC.

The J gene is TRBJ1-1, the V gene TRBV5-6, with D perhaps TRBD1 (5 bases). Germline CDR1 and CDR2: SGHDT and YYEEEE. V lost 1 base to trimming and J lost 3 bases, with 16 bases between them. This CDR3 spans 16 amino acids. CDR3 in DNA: TGTGCCAGCAGCTTGCCGGGGGGAACCTTGGACACTGAAGCTTTCTTT. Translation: CASSLPGGTLDTEAFF. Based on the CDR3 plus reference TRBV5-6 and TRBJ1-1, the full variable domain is DAGVTQSPTHLIKTRGQQVTLRCSPKSGHDTVSWYQQALGQGPQFIFQYYEEEERQRGNFPDRFSGHQFPNYSSELNVNALLLGDSALYLCASSLPGGTLDTEAFFGQGTRLTVV.

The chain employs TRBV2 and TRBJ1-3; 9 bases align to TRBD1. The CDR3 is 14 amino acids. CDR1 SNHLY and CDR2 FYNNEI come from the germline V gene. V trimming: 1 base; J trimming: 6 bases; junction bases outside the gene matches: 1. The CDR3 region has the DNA TGTGCCAGCAGTGAAGACAGGGGGCCAAACACCATATATTTT. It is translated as CASSEDRGPNTIYF.

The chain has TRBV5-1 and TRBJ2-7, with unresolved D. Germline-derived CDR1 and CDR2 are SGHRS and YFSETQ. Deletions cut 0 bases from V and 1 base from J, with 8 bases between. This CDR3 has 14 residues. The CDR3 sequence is CASSLVQPSYEQYF. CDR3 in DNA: TGCGCCAGCAGCTTGGTACAGCCTTCCTACGAGCAGTACTTC.

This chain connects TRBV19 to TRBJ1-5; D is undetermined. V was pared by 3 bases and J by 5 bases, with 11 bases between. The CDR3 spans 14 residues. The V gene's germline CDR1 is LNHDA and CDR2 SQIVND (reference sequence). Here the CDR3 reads CASSMEPQDQPQHF. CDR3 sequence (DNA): TGTGCCAGTAGTATGGAGCCCCAAGATCAGCCCCAGCATTTT.

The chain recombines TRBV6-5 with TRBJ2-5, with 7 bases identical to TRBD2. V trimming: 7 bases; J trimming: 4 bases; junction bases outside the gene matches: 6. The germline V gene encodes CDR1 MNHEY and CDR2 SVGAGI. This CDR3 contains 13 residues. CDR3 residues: CASKRDYRETQYF. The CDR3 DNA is TGTGCCAGCAAGCGGGACTACAGAGAGACCCAGTACTTC.

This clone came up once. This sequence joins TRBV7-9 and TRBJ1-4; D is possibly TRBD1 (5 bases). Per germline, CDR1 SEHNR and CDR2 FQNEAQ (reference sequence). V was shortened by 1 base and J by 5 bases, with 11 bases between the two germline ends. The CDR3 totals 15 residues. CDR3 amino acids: CASSLDWGDNEKLFF. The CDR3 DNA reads TGTGCCAGCAGCTTAGATTGGGGGGACAATGAAAAACTGTTTTTT.

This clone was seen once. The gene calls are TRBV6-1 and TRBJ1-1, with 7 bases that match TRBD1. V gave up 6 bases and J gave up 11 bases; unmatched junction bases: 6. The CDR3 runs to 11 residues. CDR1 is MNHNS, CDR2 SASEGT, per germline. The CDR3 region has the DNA TGTGCCAGCAGACAGGGGAGAGAGGCTTTCTTT. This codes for CASRQGREAFF.